This entry features one T cell receptor (beta chain) sequence. Antigen unknown. This sample is part of a study of cytomegalovirus exposure and HLA in healthy donors. The CDR3 has 15 residues. V was clipped by 7 bases and J by 3 bases, with 18 bases between them. Germline V CDR1 and CDR2: SNHLY, FYNNEI. Study conclusions and caveats: Because they were indistinguishable, some V segments, including TRBV6-2 and TRBV6-3, were excluded. Three chains linked to CMV were shown in vitro to be specific for CMV antigens.

The PCR ran on 60 Vbeta and 13 Jbeta primers. The table came from immunoSEQ multiplex PCR; TCRdb's copy has only in-frame clones and leaves some out. The data show about 180,000 clones, with 84% seen just once and about 0.37% held by the top ten. Material: PBMCs. This TCR was recovered from a boy between 2 and 10 years old in good health and CMV-seronegative. The chain carries TRBV2 and TRBJ1-1; no firm D call. CDR3 DNA: TGTGCCAGCACCCCCTCCGAGGGCCTGGACACTGAAGCTTTCTTT. This gives the protein CASTPSEGLDTEAFF. Supplemented by reference TRBV2 and TRBJ1-1, the full variable domain reads EPEVTQTPSHQVTQMGQEVILRCVPISNHLYFYWYRQILGQKVEFLVSFYNNEISEKSEIFDDQFSVERPDGSNFTLKIRSTKLEDSAMYFCASTPSEGLDTEAFFGQGTRLTVV.